This TCR beta chain was documented in a study of shared clonotypes between healthy human individuals. General study results and limits: The rarefaction results pointed to incomplete sorted-subset sequencing despite large depth.

CD8 memory fractions consisted of CD45RO+ and CCR7-negative CD45RA+ TemRA cells together. Only in-frame clones appear in the TCRdb table, and some are missing; sequencing was by immunoSEQ multiplex PCR. The repertoire holds about 120,000 clones, with around 71% as singletons. In this sample, this clone turned up many times. Antigen unknown. This CDR3 is also generated by other DNA sequences in the sample. Trimming stripped 5 bases from V and 0 bases from J, with 14 bases between. The germline V gene encodes CDR1 SGHVS and CDR2 FQNEAQ. This CDR3 contains 16 residues. V gene TRBV7-8 combines with J gene TRBJ2-1; D perhaps matches TRBD2 (6 bases). Sequencing was done on a sample of memory CD8+ T cells sorted from blood. Subset defined: CD45RO+ cells pooled with CCR7-negative TemRA cells. The TCR sequence derives from a woman in her 30s in good health. CDR3: CASSPGTVSSYNEQFF. CDR3 nucleotide sequence: TGTGCCAGCAGCCCCGGGACTGTGAGCTCCTACAATGAGCAGTTCTTC. The full variable domain, with the rest looked up from reference TRBV7-8 and TRBJ2-1, is GAGVSQSPRYKVAKRGQDVALRCDPISGHVSLFWYQQALGQGPEFLTYFQNEAQLDKSGLPSDRFFAERPEGSVSTLKIQRTQQEDSAVYLCASSPGTVSSYNEQFFGPGTRLTVL.